Listed here are 9 T cell receptor beta chains from one sample, sequenced in a study of blood T cell repertoires in COVID-19. Measured with immunoSEQ multiplex PCR; TCRdb has only the in-frame clones, and not every one. The sample consists of 90,000 to 95,000 clones, around 89% of them appearing once. The material sequenced was peripheral blood. These TCRs come from a woman aged 80 or older with active COVID-19.

The chain joins TRBV28 to TRBJ1-1; D not certain. Germline loops: CDR1 MDHEN, CDR2 SYDVKM. V lost 3 bases, J lost 8 bases, and 7 bases lay in between. The CDR3 has 11 amino acids. CDR3 nucleotides: TGTGCCAGCAGTTTTTCGAGGGAAGCTTTCTTT. This codes for CASSFSREAFF. Combining the CDR3 with reference TRBV28 and TRBJ1-1 gives the whole variable domain DVKVTQSSRYLVKRTGEKVFLECVQDMDHENMFWYRQDPGLGLRLIYFSYDVKMKEKGDIPEGYSVSREKKERFSLILESASTNQTSMYLCASSFSREAFFGQGTRLTVV.

J is TRBJ2-1 and V is TRBV30, with TRBD1 matching 10 bases. There are 16 residues in the CDR3. Germline trimming cut 3 bases from V and 6 bases from J; bases unmatched to any gene: 11. CDR1 is GTSNPN and CDR2 is SVGIG in the germline V gene (reference sequence). CDR3: CAWRRAGTGASNEQFF. CDR3 in DNA: TGTGCCTGGAGGAGGGCCGGGACAGGGGCTAGCAATGAGCAGTTCTTC.

The V call is TRBV18, the J call TRBJ2-1, with 10 bases that match TRBD1. V shed 3 bases and J 8 bases; nucleotides not matched to a gene: 10. The V gene's germline CDR1 is KGHSH and CDR2 LQKENI. The CDR3 is made up of 16 amino acids. The CDR3 sequence is CASSPTTTGGKDEQFF. Written as DNA, the CDR3 is TGTGCCAGCTCACCTACGACGACAGGGGGCAAGGATGAGCAGTTCTTC.

Comments on this clone: This sample includes further DNA sequences coding for the same CDR3. This chain joins TRBV18 and TRBJ2-7, with no clear D. The length of the CDR3 is 14 residues. CDR1 and CDR2 (germline): KGHSH, LQKENI. The V end lost 9 bases, the J end lost 0 bases, and 15 bases lay between the germline ends. CDR3 nucleotide sequence: TGTGCCAGTTCCCCGGGTACCAGCTCCTACGAGCAGTACTTC. Its translation: CASSPGTSSYEQYF.

The rearrangement links TRBV28 to TRBJ2-3, with TRBD1 matching over 9 bases. The CDR3 is 14 residues long. J was trimmed by 6 bases and V by 6 bases; bases with no gene match: 7. Germline V gene sequence: CDR1 MDHEN, CDR2 SYDVKM. This chain's CDR3 is CASRRTGVGDTQYF. CDR3 in DNA: TGTGCCAGCAGGCGGACAGGGGTAGGGGATACGCAGTATTTT.

V and J are TRBV20-1 and TRBJ1-3, with D possibly being TRBD1 (5 bases). Trimming pared 3 bases from V and 7 bases from J, leaving 13 bases between. This CDR3 is built from 13 residues. Germline CDR1 reads DFQATT; CDR2 reads SNEGSKA (reference sequence). CDR3 in DNA: TGCAGTGCTAGTGGTGGGGCATCGAACACCATATATTTT. Translation: CSASGGASNTIYF.

This rearrangement joins TRBV18 to TRBJ1-2; D uncertain. V shed 2 bases and J shed 8 bases, with 6 bases lying between them. Germline CDR1 is KGHSH and CDR2 is LQKENI. The CDR3 runs to 11 residues. Here the CDR3 DNA reads TGTGCCAGCTCACCAGGGCAGGGCTACACCTTC. Translation gives CASSPGQGYTF.

The chain carries TRBV7-9 and TRBJ2-1, with 7 bases fitting TRBD2. The junction had 11 bases not matched to a gene; V was cut back by 8 bases and J by 4 bases. The CDR3 loop spans 15 amino acids. Germline V gene lookup returns CDR1 SEHNR and CDR2 FQNEAQ (reference sequence). Here the CDR3 DNA reads TGTGCCAGCGGCGATCAAGGGAGGGCATACAATGAGCAGTTCTTC. Its translation: CASGDQGRAYNEQFF.

This clone was found once. The rearrangement links TRBV28 to TRBJ1-1; TRBD1 might be the D (5 bases). The CDR3 contains 16 residues. Germline CDR1 MDHEN, CDR2 SYDVKM. Trimming pared 5 bases from V and 4 bases from J, leaving 20 bases between. The CDR3 loop reads CASSPPGWGEVTEAFF. CDR3 DNA sequence: TGTGCCAGCAGTCCACCGGGGTGGGGGGAGGTCACTGAAGCTTTCTTT.